A selection of T cell receptor beta chains follows, all from one sample in a study of cytomegalovirus exposure and HLA in healthy donors. The table came from immunoSEQ multiplex PCR; TCRdb's copy has only in-frame clones and leaves some out. In the table there are 150,000 to 200,000 clones, about 80% of which are singletons. Material for sequencing was PBMCs. These receptors were obtained from a man aged 18 to 35 in good health and CMV-seropositive. Each CDR3 is given with its conserved first and last residue. The order of the fields is V gene, clone size, D gene, J gene, CDR3 protein, CDR3 DNA. D genes are given only for firm matches. The listing skips clone size in some rows; elsewhere it reads once, few, many or a size class.

V: TRBV7-8; size: .; D: TRBD2; J: TRBJ2-4; CDR3: CASSSSLAGLAKNIQYF; DNA: TGTGCCAGCAGCTCCTCACTAGCGGGATTAGCCAAAAACATTCAGTACTTC
V: TRBV7-2; size: .; D: TRBD2; J: TRBJ2-7; CDR3: CASSSGLAGSYEQYF; DNA: TGTGCCAGCAGCTCCGGACTAGCGGGCTCCTACGAGCAGTACTTC
V: TRBV5-1; size: .; D: TRBD1; J: TRBJ2-5; CDR3: CASSLAGQGGTQETQYF; DNA: TGCGCCAGCAGCTTGGCCGGACAGGGGGGAACCCAAGAGACCCAGTACTTC
V: TRBV7-2; size: .; D: TRBD2; J: TRBJ2-4; CDR3: CASSPRTSGMGKNIQYF; DNA: TGTGCCAGCAGCCCGCGGACTAGCGGGATGGGCAAAAACATTCAGTACTTC
V: TRBV7-3; size: .; D: .; J: TRBJ1-2; CDR3: CASSLDGGVGGYTF; DNA: TGTGCCAGCAGCTTAGACGGCGGGGTAGGTGGCTACACCTTC
V: TRBV9; size: .; D: .; J: TRBJ2-3; CDR3: CASSVSSGGASTDTQYF; DNA: TGTGCCAGCAGCGTATCATCCGGCGGAGCTAGCACAGATACGCAGTATTTT
V: TRBV9; size: .; D: .; J: TRBJ1-3; CDR3: CASSGTGFGNTIYF; DNA: TGTGCCAGCAGCGGCACGGGGTTCGGAAACACCATATATTTT
V: TRBV18; size: .; D: TRBD2; J: TRBJ2-7; CDR3: CASSPGTSGTYEQYF; DNA: TGTGCCAGCTCGCCAGGGACTAGCGGGACCTACGAGCAGTACTTC
V: TRBV14; size: .; D: TRBD1; J: TRBJ2-1; CDR3: CASSRSGTGFGRLNEQFF; DNA: TGTGCCAGCAGCCGTTCCGGGACAGGGTTTGGGAGGTTGAATGAGCAGTTCTTC
V: TRBV4-2; size: .; D: TRBD2; J: TRBJ2-7; CDR3: CASSRPGLAGEEQYF; DNA: TGTGCCAGCAGCCGCCCGGGACTAGCGGGAGAAGAGCAGTACTTC
V: TRBV6-5; size: once; D: TRBD1; J: TRBJ1-3; CDR3: CASSYDRGFNTIYF; DNA: TGTGCCAGCAGTTATGACAGGGGGTTTAACACCATATATTTT
V: TRBV27; size: .; D: TRBD2; J: TRBJ2-7; CDR3: CASSPSGGAFYEQYF; DNA: TGTGCCAGCAGTCCCTCGGGGGGGGCTTTCTACGAGCAGTACTTC
V: TRBV10-3; size: .; D: .; J: TRBJ2-1; CDR3: CAITRSLLSGSSYNEQFF; DNA: TGTGCCATCACTAGATCCCTTTTATCGGGGAGCTCCTACAATGAGCAGTTCTTC
V: TRBV4-1; size: once; D: TRBD2; J: TRBJ2-2; CDR3: CASSRARLAGPNTGELFF; DNA: TGCGCCAGCAGCCGAGCTCGACTAGCGGGGCCAAACACCGGGGAGCTGTTTTTT
V: TRBV28; size: once; D: .; J: TRBJ1-2; CDR3: CASSGQSYGYTF; DNA: TGTGCCAGCAGCGGACAGAGCTATGGCTACACCTTC
V: TRBV2; size: .; D: .; J: TRBJ2-5; CDR3: CASRSIQETQYF; DNA: TGTGCCAGCAGGAGTATCCAAGAGACCCAGTACTTC
V: TRBV6-4; size: .; D: .; J: TRBJ2-1; CDR3: CASSDSPGLSGNEQFF; DNA: TGTGCCAGCAGTGACTCTCCGGGACTTTCAGGCAATGAGCAGTTCTTC
V: TRBV7-2; size: .; D: .; J: TRBJ1-2; CDR3: CASSLNSLYEGYTF; DNA: TGTGCCAGCAGCTTAAACAGCCTTTATGAAGGCTACACCTTC
V: TRBV7-2; size: .; D: .; J: TRBJ2-1; CDR3: CASSRNAAGSYNEQFF; DNA: TGTGCCAGCAGCCGAAATGCGGCAGGGTCCTACAATGAGCAGTTCTTC
V: TRBV6-6; size: .; D: .; J: TRBJ2-3; CDR3: CASSLLGTDTQYF; DNA: TGTGCCAGCAGCCTCCTCGGGACAGATACGCAGTATTTT
V: TRBV13; size: .; D: TRBD1; J: TRBJ1-2; CDR3: CASSLFTGQGSYTF; DNA: TGTGCCAGCAGCTTATTTACAGGACAGGGGAGCTACACCTTC
V: TRBV28; size: .; D: .; J: TRBJ2-7; CDR3: CASSLRGLYEQYF; DNA: TGTGCCAGCAGTTTACGCGGGCTCTACGAGCAGTACTTC
V: TRBV27; size: .; D: TRBD2; J: TRBJ2-1; CDR3: CASSSFAGDNEQFF; DNA: TGTGCCAGCAGTTCCTTCGCGGGGGACAATGAGCAGTTCTTC
V: TRBV4-3; size: .; D: TRBD1; J: TRBJ2-2; CDR3: CASSQGRQGATGELFF; DNA: TGCGCCAGCAGCCAAGGGAGACAGGGGGCCACCGGGGAGCTGTTTTTT
V: TRBV15; size: .; D: .; J: TRBJ2-5; CDR3: CATSRDTGGYFQETQYF; DNA: TGTGCCACCAGCAGAGATACCGGGGGTTATTTCCAAGAGACCCAGTACTTC
V: TRBV28; size: .; D: TRBD1; J: TRBJ1-2; CDR3: CASTLEQGAGYGYTF; DNA: TGTGCCAGCACACTTGAACAGGGGGCCGGCTATGGCTACACCTTC
V: TRBV18; size: .; D: .; J: TRBJ2-4; CDR3: CASSPAFTGKQQAKNIQYF; DNA: TGTGCCAGCTCACCAGCATTTACAGGGAAACAACAAGCCAAAAACATTCAGTACTTC
V: TRBV7-2; size: .; D: .; J: TRBJ2-5; CDR3: CASSLGGNTETQYF; DNA: TGTGCCAGCAGCTTAGGTGGCAACACGGAGACCCAGTACTTC
V: TRBV10-2; size: few; D: .; J: TRBJ2-1; CDR3: CASSGSPEGNEQFF; DNA: TGCGCCAGCAGTGGGTCCCCCGAGGGCAATGAGCAGTTCTTC
V: TRBV13; size: once; D: TRBD2; J: TRBJ2-5; CDR3: CASSPSRSGAYQETQYF; DNA: TGTGCCAGCAGCCCATCCAGAAGCGGGGCGTACCAAGAGACCCAGTACTTC
V: TRBV7-9; size: few; D: .; J: TRBJ1-5; CDR3: CASSPGTITQPQHF; DNA: TGTGCCAGCAGCCCCGGGACAATAACTCAGCCCCAGCATTTT
V: TRBV28; size: .; D: TRBD2; J: TRBJ2-5; CDR3: CASSLLAGDLETQYF; DNA: TGTGCCAGCAGCCTACTAGCGGGAGATTTGGAGACCCAGTACTTC
V: TRBV5-4; size: .; D: .; J: TRBJ1-2; CDR3: CASSLVALYNYGYTF; DNA: TGTGCCAGCAGCTTAGTTGCGCTCTATAACTATGGCTACACCTTC
V: TRBV27; size: .; D: .; J: TRBJ2-7; CDR3: CASSLNRVSHEQYF; DNA: TGTGCCAGCAGCTTAAACAGGGTCTCACACGAGCAGTACTTC
V: TRBV7-3; size: .; D: TRBD1; J: TRBJ2-5; CDR3: CASSLPGQGETQYF; DNA: TGTGCCAGCAGCTTACCCGGACAGGGGGAGACCCAGTACTTC
V: TRBV6-5; size: .; D: .; J: TRBJ2-7; CDR3: CASREGAGEQYF; DNA: TGTGCCAGCAGGGAGGGGGCCGGGGAGCAGTACTTC
V: TRBV5-1; size: .; D: TRBD1; J: TRBJ2-7; CDR3: CASSWTGTSYEQYF; DNA: TGCGCCAGCAGCTGGACAGGGACCTCCTACGAGCAGTACTTC
V: TRBV7-8; size: .; D: .; J: TRBJ2-7; CDR3: CASSFGPDTYEQYF; DNA: TGTGCCAGCAGCTTTGGGCCAGATACCTACGAGCAGTACTTC
V: TRBV13; size: .; D: TRBD1; J: TRBJ1-2; CDR3: CASSLGSRGRVYGYTF; DNA: TGTGCCAGCAGCTTAGGCTCCAGGGGGCGTGTCTATGGCTACACCTTC
V: TRBV28; size: .; D: TRBD1; J: TRBJ2-7; CDR3: CASRKQGALSYEQYF; DNA: TGTGCCAGCAGGAAGCAGGGGGCACTATCCTACGAGCAGTACTTC
V: TRBV2; size: .; D: .; J: TRBJ1-1; CDR3: CASSILGATEAFF; DNA: TGTGCCAGCAGTATTTTAGGGGCCACTGAAGCTTTCTTT
V: TRBV25-1; size: .; D: TRBD1; J: TRBJ2-3; CDR3: CASMGQSYSTDTQYF; DNA: TGTGCCAGCATGGGACAGTCCTACTCCACAGATACGCAGTATTTT
V: TRBV11-2; size: .; D: .; J: TRBJ2-2; CDR3: CASSPNTGFGELFF; DNA: TGTGCCAGCAGCCCTAACACAGGGTTCGGGGAGCTGTTTTTT
V: TRBV5-8; size: .; D: .; J: TRBJ1-4; CDR3: CASRRGTGDNEKLFF; DNA: TGTGCCAGCAGACGGGGGACCGGCGATAATGAAAAACTGTTTTTT
V: TRBV4-3; size: .; D: TRBD2; J: TRBJ2-1; CDR3: CASSPGTSGYGQFF; DNA: TGCGCCAGCAGCCCAGGGACTAGCGGTTACGGGCAGTTCTTC
V: TRBV5-1; size: .; D: .; J: TRBJ1-1; CDR3: CASVLGGGNTEAFF; DNA: TGCGCCAGCGTCTTGGGGGGCGGAAACACTGAAGCTTTCTTT
V: TRBV9; size: once; D: TRBD2; J: TRBJ2-1; CDR3: CASSVGIDREGRQFF; DNA: TGTGCCAGCAGCGTAGGAATCGACCGGGAGGGCCGGCAGTTCTTC
V: TRBV5-6; size: .; D: .; J: TRBJ2-6; CDR3: CASTWGLASGANVLTF; DNA: TGTGCCAGCACTTGGGGGCTGGCCTCTGGGGCCAACGTCCTGACTTTC
V: TRBV27; size: .; D: TRBD1; J: TRBJ2-7; CDR3: CASSITGVSYEQYF; DNA: TGTGCCAGCAGTATTACAGGGGTCTCCTACGAGCAGTACTTC
V: TRBV15; size: .; D: .; J: TRBJ2-7; CDR3: CATSNTGGAYEQYF; DNA: TGTGCCACCAGCAATACCGGGGGTGCCTACGAGCAGTACTTC
V: TRBV2; size: few; D: .; J: TRBJ1-1; CDR3: CASSGQPTEAFF; DNA: TGTGCCAGCAGTGGACAGCCTACTGAAGCTTTCTTT
V: TRBV7-2; size: .; D: TRBD1; J: TRBJ2-3; CDR3: CASSLQGAGTDTQYF; DNA: TGTGCCAGCAGCCTACAGGGGGCCGGCACAGATACGCAGTATTTT
V: TRBV6-4; size: .; D: TRBD2; J: TRBJ2-1; CDR3: CASSEGTTHNEQFF; DNA: TGTGCCAGCAGTGAGGGGACTACACACAATGAGCAGTTCTTC
V: TRBV28; size: .; D: TRBD2; J: TRBJ2-2; CDR3: CASSPPGLAGGRGSGELFF; DNA: TGTGCCAGCAGTCCGCCGGGACTAGCGGGAGGGAGGGGATCCGGGGAGCTGTTTTTT
V: TRBV28; size: .; D: .; J: TRBJ2-7; CDR3: CASTTGSYEQYF; DNA: TGTGCCAGCACCACAGGCTCCTACGAGCAGTACTTC